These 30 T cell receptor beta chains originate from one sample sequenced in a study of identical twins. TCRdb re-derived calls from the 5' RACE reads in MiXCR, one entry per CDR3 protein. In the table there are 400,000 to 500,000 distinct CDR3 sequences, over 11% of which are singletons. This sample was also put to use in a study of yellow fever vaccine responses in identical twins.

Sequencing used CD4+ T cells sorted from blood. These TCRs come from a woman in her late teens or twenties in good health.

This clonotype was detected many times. CDR3 loop: CASSELNQKQYF. The CDR3 DNA sequence: TGCGCCAGCAGTGAGTTGAACCAAAAGCAGTACTTC. The chain has TRBV10-2 and TRBJ2-7, with D uncertain. The CDR3 extends over 12 amino acids. From germline, CDR1 is WSHSY and CDR2 SAAADI. V was clipped by 1 base and J by 8 bases, with 9 bases between them.

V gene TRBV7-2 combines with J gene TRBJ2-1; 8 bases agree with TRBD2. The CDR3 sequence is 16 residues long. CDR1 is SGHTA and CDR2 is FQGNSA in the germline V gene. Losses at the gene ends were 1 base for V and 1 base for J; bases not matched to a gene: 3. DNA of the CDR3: TGTGCCAGCAGCTTAGAAACGGGAGGGTCCTACAATGAGCAGTTCTTC. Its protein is CASSLETGGSYNEQFF.

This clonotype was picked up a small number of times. CDR3 amino acids: CASVDRGIYEQYF. CDR3 nucleotide sequence: TGTGCCAGTGTGGACAGGGGGATCTACGAGCAGTACTTC. The V call is TRBV6-6, the J call TRBJ2-7; 10 bases are shared with TRBD1. Trimming removed 9 bases from V and 3 bases from J; junction bases left unmatched: 5. Germline CDR1 and CDR2: MNHNY and SVGAGI (reference sequence). CDR3 length equals 13 residues.

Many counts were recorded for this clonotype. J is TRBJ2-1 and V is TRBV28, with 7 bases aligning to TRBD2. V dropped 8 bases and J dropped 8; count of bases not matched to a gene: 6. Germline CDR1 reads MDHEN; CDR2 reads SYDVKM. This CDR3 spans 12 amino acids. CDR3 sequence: CASLASGHEQFF. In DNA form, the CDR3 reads TGTGCCAGCTTGGCTAGCGGCCATGAGCAGTTCTTC.

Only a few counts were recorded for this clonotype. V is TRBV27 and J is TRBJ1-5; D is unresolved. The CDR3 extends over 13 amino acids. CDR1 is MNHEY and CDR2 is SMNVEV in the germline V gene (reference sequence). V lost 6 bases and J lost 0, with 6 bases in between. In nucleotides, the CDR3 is TGTGCCAGCAGGACCGATAGCAATCAGCCCCAGCATTTT. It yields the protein CASRTDSNQPQHF.

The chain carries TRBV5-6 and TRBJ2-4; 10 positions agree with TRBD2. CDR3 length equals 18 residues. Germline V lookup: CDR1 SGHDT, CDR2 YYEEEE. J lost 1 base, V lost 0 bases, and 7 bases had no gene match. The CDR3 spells CASSLGAGGPRAKNIQYF. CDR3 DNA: TGTGCCAGCAGCTTGGGAGCGGGAGGGCCCCGTGCCAAAAACATTCAGTACTTC.

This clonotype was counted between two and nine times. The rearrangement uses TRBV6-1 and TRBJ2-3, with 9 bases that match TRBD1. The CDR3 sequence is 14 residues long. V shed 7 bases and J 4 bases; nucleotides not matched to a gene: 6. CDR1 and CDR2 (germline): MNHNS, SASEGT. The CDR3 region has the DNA TGTGCCAGCACCGGGACAGGGTCCGCAGATACGCAGTATTTT. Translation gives CASTGTGSADTQYF.

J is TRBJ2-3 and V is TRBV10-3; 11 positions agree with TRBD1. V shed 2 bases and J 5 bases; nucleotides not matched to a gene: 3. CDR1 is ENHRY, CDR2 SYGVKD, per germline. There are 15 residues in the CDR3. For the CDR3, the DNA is TGTGCCATCAGTGAGGGACAGGGGGCTGGAGATACGCAGTATTTT. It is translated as CAISEGQGAGDTQYF.

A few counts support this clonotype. CDR3 protein: CSARDPWADSGGNEQFF. For the CDR3, the DNA is TGCAGTGCTAGAGATCCTTGGGCCGATAGTGGTGGCAATGAGCAGTTCTTC. This sequence joins TRBV20-1 and TRBJ2-1, with no clear D. Germline assignment: CDR1 DFQATT and CDR2 SNEGSKA (reference sequence). V lost 0 bases and J lost 6, with 21 bases in between. CDR3 length equals 17 residues.

This CDR3 reads CSAPTSTSTDTQYF. CDR3 DNA sequence: TGCAGTGCGCCGACTAGCACTAGCACAGATACGCAGTATTTT. This sequence joins TRBV20-1 and TRBJ2-3; 7 bases align to TRBD2. The germline gives CDR1 DFQATT, CDR2 SNEGSKA (reference sequence). V lost 6 bases, J lost 0 bases, and 6 bases stayed unmatched. The CDR3 consists of 14 residues.

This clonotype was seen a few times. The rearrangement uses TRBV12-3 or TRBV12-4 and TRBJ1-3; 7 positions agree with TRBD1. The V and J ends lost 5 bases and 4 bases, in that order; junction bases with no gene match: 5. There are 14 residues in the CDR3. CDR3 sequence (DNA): TGTGCCAGCAGTCTACCGACAGGGGGAAACACCATATATTTT. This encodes CASSLPTGGNTIYF.

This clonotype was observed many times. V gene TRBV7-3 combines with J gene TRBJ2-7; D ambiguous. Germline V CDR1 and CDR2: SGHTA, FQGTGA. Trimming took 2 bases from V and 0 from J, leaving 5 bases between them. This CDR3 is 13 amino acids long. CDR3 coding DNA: TGTGCCAGCAGCTTATTAGGCTCCTACGAGCAGTACTTC. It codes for CASSLLGSYEQYF.

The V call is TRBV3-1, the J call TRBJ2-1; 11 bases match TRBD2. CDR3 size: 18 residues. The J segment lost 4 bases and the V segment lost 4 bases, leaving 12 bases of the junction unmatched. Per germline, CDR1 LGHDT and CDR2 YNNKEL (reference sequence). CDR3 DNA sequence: TGTGCCAGCAGCCCACGGGGTAGCGGGGGGGCCTATTACAATGAGCAGTTCTTC. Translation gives CASSPRGSGGAYYNEQFF.

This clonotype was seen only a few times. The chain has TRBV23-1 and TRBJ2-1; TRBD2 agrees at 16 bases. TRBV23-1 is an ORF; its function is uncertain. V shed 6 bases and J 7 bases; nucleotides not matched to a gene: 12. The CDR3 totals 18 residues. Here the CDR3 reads CASSPLGTSGRAGNEQFF. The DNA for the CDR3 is TGCGCCAGCAGCCCACTGGGGACTAGCGGGAGGGCCGGAAATGAGCAGTTCTTC.

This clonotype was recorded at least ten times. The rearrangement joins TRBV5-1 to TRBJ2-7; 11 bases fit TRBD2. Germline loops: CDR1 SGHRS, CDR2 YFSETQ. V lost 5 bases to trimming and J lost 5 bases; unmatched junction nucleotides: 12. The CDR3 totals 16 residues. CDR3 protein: CASSLLTSGSSNEQYF. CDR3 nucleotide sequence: TGCGCCAGCAGTCTTTTAACTAGCGGGAGTAGCAACGAGCAGTACTTC.

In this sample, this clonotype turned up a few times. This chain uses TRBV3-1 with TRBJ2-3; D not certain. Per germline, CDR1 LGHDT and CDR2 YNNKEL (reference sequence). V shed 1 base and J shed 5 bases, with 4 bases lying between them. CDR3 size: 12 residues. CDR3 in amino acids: CASSQAGDTQYF. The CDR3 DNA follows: TGTGCCAGCAGCCAAGCAGGAGATACGCAGTATTTT.

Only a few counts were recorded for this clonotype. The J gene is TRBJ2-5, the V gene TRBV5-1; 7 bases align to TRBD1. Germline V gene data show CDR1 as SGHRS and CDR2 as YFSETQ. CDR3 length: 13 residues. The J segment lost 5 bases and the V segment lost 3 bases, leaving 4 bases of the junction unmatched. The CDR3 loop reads CASSYDRVETQYF. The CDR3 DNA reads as TGCGCCAGCAGCTATGACAGGGTGGAGACCCAGTACTTC.

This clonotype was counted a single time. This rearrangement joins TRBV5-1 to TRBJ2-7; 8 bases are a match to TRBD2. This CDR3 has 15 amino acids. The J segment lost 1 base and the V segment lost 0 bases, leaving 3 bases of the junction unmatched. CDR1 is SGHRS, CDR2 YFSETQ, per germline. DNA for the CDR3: TGCGCCAGCAGCTTGGCCCGGGAGGGTTCCTACGAGCAGTACTTC. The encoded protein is CASSLAREGSYEQYF. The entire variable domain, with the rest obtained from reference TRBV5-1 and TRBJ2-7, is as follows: KAGVTQTPRYLIKTRGQQVTLSCSPISGHRSVSWYQQTPGQGLQFLFEYFSETQRNKGNFPGRFSGRQFSNSRSEMNVSTLELGDSALYLCASSLAREGSYEQYFGPGTRLTVT.

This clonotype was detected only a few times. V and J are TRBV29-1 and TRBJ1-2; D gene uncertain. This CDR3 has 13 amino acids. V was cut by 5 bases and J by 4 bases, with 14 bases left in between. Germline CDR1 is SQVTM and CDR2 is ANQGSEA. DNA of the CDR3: TGCAGCGTTCGTCCTCCGGAGGGCTATGGCTACACCTTC. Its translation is CSVRPPEGYGYTF.

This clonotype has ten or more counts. The CDR3: CASSTGDRPTDTQYF. The CDR3 DNA reads TGTGCCAGCAGCACCGGCGACAGGCCCACAGATACGCAGTATTTT. The chain uses TRBV12-3 or TRBV12-4 and TRBJ2-3, with a tentative D call TRBD1 (6 bases). V was cut by 6 bases and J by 2 bases, with 15 bases left in between. The CDR3 runs to 15 residues.

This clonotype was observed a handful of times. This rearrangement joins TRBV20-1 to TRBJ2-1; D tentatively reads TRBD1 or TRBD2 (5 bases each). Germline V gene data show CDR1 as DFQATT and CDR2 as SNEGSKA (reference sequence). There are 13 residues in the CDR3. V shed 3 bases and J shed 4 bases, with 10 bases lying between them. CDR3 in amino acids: CSASGTQYNEQFF. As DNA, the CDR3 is TGCAGTGCTAGCGGGACCCAATACAATGAGCAGTTCTTC.

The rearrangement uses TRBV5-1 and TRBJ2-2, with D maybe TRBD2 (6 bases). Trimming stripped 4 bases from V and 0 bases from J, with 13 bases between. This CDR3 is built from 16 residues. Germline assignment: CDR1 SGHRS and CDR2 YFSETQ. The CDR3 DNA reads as TGCGCCAGCAGCACCCGGACTAACGCGAACACCGGGGAGCTGTTTTTT. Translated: CASSTRTNANTGELFF. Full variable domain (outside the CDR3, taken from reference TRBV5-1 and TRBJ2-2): KAGVTQTPRYLIKTRGQQVTLSCSPISGHRSVSWYQQTPGQGLQFLFEYFSETQRNKGNFPGRFSGRQFSNSRSEMNVSTLELGDSALYLCASSTRTNANTGELFFGEGSRLTVL.

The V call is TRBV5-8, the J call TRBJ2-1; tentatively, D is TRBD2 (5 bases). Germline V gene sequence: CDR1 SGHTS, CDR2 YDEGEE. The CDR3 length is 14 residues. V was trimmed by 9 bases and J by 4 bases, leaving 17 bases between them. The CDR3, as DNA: TGTGCCATCCCCCCCCGGGGATATTACAATGAGCAGTTCTTC. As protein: CAIPPRGYYNEQFF.

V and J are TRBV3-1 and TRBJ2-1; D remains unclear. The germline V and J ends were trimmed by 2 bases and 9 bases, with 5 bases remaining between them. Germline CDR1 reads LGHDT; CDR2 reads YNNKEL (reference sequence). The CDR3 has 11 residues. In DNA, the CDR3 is TGTGCCAGCAGCCAAATTGGTGAGCAGTTCTTC. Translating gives CASSQIGEQFF.

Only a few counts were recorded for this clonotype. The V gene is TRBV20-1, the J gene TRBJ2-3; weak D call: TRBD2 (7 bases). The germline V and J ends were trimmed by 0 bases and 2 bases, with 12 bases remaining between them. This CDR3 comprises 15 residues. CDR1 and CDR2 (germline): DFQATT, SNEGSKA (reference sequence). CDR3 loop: CSARDFRGATDTQYF. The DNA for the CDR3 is TGCAGTGCTAGAGATTTCCGGGGGGCCACAGATACGCAGTATTTT.

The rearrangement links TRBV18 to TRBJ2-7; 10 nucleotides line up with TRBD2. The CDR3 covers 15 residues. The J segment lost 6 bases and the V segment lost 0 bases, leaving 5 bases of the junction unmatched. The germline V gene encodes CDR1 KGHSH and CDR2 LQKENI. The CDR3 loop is CASSPPLLAGAEQYF. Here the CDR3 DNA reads TGTGCCAGCTCACCACCGTTGCTAGCGGGAGCCGAGCAGTACTTC.

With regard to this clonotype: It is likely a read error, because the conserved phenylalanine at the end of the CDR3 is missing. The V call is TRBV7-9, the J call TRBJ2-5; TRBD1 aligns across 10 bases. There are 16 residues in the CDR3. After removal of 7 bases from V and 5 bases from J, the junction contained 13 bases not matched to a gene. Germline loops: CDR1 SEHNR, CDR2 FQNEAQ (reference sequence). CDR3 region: CASTTGGGSVWETQYL. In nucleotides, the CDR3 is TGTGCCAGCACGACAGGGGGCGGTTCGGTGTGGGAGACCCAGTACCTC.

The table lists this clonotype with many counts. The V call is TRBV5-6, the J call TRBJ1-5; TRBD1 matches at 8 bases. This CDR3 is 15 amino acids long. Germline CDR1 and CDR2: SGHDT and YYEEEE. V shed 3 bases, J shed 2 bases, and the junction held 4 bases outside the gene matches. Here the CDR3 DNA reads TGTGCCAGCAGCTCAGGACAGGGTCGCAATCAGCCCCAGCATTTT. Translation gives CASSSGQGRNQPQHF.

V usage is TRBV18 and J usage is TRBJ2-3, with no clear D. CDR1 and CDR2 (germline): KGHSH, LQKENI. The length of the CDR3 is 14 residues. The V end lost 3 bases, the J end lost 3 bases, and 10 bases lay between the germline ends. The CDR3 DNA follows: TGTGCCAGCTCACCTGATGGGAAAACAGATACGCAGTATTTT. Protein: CASSPDGKTDTQYF.

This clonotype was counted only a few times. CDR3 residues: CASSSDRGSLKTQYF. DNA of the CDR3: TGTGCCAGCAGCTCGGACCGGGGAAGTTTGAAGACCCAGTACTTC. The chain recombines TRBV7-9 with TRBJ2-5, with D possibly TRBD2 on 5 matching bases. This CDR3 has 15 amino acids. CDR1 SEHNR and CDR2 FQNEAQ come from the germline V gene (reference sequence). Deletions cut 4 bases from V and 6 bases from J, with 18 bases between.